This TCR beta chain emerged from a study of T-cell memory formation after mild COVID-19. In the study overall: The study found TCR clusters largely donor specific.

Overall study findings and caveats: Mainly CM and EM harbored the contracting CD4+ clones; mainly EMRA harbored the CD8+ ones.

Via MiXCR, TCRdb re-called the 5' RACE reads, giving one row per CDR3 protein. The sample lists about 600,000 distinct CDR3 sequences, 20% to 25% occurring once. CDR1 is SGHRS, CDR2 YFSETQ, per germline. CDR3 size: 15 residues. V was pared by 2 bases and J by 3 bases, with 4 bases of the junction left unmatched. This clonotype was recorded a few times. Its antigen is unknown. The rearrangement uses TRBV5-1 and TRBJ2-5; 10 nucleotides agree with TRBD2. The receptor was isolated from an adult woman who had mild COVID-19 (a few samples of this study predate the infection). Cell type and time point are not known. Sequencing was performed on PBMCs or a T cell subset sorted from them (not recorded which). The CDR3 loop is CASSLAGGSEETQYF. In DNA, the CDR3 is TGCGCCAGCAGCTTAGCGGGAGGGTCGGAAGAGACCCAGTACTTC.